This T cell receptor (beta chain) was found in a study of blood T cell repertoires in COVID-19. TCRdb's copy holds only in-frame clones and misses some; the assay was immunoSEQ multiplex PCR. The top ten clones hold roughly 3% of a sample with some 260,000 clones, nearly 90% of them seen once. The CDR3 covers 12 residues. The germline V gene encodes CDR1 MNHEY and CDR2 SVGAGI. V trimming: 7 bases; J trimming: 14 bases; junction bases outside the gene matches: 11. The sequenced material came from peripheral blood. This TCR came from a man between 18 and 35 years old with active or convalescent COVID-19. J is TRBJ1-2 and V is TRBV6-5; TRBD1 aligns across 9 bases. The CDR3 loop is CASKGTGRPQTF. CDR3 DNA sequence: TGTGCCAGCAAAGGGACAGGGCGCCCTCAGACCTTC.